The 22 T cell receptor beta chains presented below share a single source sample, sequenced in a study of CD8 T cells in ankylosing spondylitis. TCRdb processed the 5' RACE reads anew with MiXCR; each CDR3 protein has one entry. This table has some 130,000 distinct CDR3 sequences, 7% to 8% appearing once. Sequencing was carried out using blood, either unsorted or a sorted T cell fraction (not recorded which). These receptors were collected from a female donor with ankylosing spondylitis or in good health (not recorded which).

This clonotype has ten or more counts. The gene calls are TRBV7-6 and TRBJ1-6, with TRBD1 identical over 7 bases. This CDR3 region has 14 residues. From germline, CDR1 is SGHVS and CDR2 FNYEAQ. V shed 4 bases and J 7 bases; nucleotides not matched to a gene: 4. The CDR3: CASSSGTVNSPLHF. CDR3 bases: TGTGCCAGCAGCTCCGGGACAGTAAATTCACCCCTCCACTTT.

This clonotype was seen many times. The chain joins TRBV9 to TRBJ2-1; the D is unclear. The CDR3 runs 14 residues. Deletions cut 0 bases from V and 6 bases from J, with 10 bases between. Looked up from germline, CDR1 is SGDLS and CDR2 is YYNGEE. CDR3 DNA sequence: TGTGCCAGCAGCGTAGGGGCAGCCGGCAATGAGCAGTTCTTC. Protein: CASSVGAAGNEQFF.

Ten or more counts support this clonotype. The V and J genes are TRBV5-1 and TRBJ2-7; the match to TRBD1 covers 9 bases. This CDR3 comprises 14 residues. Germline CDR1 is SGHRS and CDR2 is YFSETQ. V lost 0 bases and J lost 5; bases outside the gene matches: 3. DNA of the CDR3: TGCGCCAGCAGCTTGGGGGGACAGGGAAACGAGCAGTACTTC. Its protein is CASSLGGQGNEQYF.

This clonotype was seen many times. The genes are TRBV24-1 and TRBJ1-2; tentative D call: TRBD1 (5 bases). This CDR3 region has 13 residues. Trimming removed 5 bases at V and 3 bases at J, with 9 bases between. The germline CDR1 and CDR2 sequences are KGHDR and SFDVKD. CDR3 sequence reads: CATSVDRYYGYTF. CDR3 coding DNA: TGTGCCACCAGTGTTGACAGATACTATGGCTACACCTTC.

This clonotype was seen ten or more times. The chain's CDR3 is CASSDRVLTNYGYTF. Here the CDR3 DNA reads TGTGCCAGCAGTGATCGAGTGTTAACTAACTATGGCTACACCTTC. V usage is TRBV25-1 and J usage is TRBJ1-2; D not certain. CDR3 length equals 15 residues. Germline V CDR1 and CDR2: MGHDK, SYGVNS. The V gene lost 3 bases and the J gene lost 0 bases, with 11 bases spanning the gap.

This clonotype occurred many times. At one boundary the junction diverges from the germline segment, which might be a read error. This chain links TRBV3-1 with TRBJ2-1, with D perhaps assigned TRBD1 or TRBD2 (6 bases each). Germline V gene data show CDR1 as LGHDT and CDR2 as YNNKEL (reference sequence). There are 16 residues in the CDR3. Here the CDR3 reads CASSQEFGGPDNEQFF. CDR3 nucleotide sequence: TGTGCCAGTAGCCAAGAATTTGGGGGGCCCGACAATGAGCAGTTCTTC.

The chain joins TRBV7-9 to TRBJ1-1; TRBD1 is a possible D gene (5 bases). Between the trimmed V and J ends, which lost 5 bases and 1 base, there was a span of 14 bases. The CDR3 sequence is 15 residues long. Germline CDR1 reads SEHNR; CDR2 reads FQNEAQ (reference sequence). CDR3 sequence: CASSQGSTENTEAFF. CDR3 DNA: TGTGCCAGCAGCCAAGGATCGACAGAGAACACTGAAGCTTTCTTT.

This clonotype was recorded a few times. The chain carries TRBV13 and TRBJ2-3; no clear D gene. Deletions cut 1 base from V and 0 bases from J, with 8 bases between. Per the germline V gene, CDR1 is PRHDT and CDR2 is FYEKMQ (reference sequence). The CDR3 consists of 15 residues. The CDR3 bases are TGTGCCAGCAGCTTAGTCGGCCCTAGCACAGATACGCAGTATTTT. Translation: CASSLVGPSTDTQYF.

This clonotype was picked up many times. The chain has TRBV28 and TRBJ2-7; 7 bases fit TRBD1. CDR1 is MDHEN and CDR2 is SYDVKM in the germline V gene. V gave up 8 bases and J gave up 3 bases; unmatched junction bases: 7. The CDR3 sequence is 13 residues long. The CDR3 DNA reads TGTGCCAGCCGCAGGGGGAAGTACTACGAGCAGTACTTC. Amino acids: CASRRGKYYEQYF.

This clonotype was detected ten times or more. CDR3: CSVDQDSTDTQYF. The CDR3 region has the DNA TGCAGCGTTGACCAGGACAGCACAGATACGCAGTATTTT. This chain uses TRBV29-1 with TRBJ2-3; D is undetermined. The germline V and J ends were trimmed by 3 bases and 0 bases, with 7 bases remaining between them. This CDR3 is built from 13 residues. Germline V gene sequence: CDR1 SQVTM, CDR2 ANQGSEA.

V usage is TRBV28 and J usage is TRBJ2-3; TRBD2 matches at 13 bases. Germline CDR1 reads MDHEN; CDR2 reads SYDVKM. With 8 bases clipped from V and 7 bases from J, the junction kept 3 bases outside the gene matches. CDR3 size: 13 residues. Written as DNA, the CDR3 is TGTGCCAGCCGGACTAGCGGGGGATATACGCAGTATTTT. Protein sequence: CASRTSGGYTQYF.

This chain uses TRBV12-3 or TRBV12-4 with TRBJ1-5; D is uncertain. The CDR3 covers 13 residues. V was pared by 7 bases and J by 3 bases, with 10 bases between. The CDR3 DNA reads TGTGCCAGCACCACGTCGTTCAATCAGCCCCAGCATTTT. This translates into CASTTSFNQPQHF.

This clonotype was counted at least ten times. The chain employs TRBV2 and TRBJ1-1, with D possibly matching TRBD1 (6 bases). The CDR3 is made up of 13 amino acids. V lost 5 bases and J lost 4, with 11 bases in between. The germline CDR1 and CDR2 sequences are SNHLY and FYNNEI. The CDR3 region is CASSQEQGTEAFF. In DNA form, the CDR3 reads TGTGCCAGCAGTCAGGAACAGGGCACTGAAGCTTTCTTT.

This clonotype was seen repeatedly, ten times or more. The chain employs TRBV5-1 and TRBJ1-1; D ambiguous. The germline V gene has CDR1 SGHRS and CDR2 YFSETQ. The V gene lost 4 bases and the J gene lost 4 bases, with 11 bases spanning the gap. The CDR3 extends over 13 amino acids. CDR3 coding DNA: TGCGCCAGCAGCGATCGGAGTAGCACTGAAGCTTTCTTT. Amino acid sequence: CASSDRSSTEAFF.

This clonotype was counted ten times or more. CDR3 residues: CASSLRTGEQYF. The CDR3 DNA is TGTGCCAGCAGCCTACGGACGGGTGAGCAGTACTTC. The chain links TRBV7-2 to TRBJ2-7; D unclear. The CDR3 contains 12 residues. Germline CDR1 and CDR2: SGHTA and FQGNSA. V lost 5 bases to trimming and J lost 7 bases, with 12 bases between them.

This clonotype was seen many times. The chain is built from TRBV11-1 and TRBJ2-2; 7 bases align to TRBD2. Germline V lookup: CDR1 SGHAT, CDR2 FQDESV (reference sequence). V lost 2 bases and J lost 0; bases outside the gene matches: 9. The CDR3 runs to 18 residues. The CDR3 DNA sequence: TGTGCCAGCAGCTTACTCGGGGGGAAAAAACCGAACACCGGGGAGCTGTTTTTT. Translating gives CASSLLGGKKPNTGELFF.

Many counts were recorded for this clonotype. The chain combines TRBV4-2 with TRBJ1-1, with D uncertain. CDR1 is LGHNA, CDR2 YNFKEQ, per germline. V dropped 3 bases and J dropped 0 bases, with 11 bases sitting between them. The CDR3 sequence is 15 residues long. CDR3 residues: CASSHLGRLNTEAFF. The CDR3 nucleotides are TGTGCCAGCAGCCACTTAGGACGGCTGAACACTGAAGCTTTCTTT.

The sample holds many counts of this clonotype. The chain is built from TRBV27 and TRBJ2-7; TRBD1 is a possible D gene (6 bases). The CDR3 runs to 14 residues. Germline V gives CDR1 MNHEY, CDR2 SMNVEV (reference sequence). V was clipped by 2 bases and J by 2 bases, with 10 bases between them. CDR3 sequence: CASSLKQGPYEQYF. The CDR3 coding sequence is TGTGCCAGCAGTTTAAAACAGGGTCCCTACGAGCAGTACTTC.

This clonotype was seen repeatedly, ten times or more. The CDR3 loop is CASSVRGGSYNSPLHF. DNA for the CDR3: TGTGCCAGCAGTGTTCGAGGGGGCTCCTATAATTCACCCCTCCACTTT. This sequence joins TRBV27 and TRBJ1-6, with a possible D match to TRBD1 (6 bases). This CDR3 region has 16 residues. Trimming removed 5 bases at V and 0 bases at J, with 11 bases between. Germline V gives CDR1 MNHEY, CDR2 SMNVEV (reference sequence).

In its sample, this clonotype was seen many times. CDR3 nucleotide sequence: TGCGCCAGCAGCCAAGGTCGACTAGCGGTGTACAATGAGCAGTTCTTC. Translating it yields CASSQGRLAVYNEQFF. The chain uses TRBV4-1 and TRBJ2-1; 9 nucleotides agree with TRBD2. The CDR3 has 16 amino acids. Losses at the gene ends were 1 base for V and 4 bases for J; bases not matched to a gene: 5. Germline CDR1 and CDR2: MGHRA and YSYEKL.

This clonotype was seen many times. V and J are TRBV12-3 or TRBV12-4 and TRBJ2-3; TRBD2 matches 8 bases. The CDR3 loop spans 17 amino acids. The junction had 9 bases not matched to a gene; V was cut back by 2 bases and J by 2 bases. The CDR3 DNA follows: TGTGCCAGCAGTTTACTTATCGGGGGGGAACACACAGATACGCAGTATTTT. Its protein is CASSLLIGGEHTDTQYF.

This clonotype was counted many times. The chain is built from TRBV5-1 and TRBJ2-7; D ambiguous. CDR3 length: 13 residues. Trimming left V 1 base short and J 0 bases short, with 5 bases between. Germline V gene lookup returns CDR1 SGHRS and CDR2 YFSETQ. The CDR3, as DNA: TGCGCCAGCAGCTTGCTCATCTCCTACGAGCAGTACTTC. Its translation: CASSLLISYEQYF. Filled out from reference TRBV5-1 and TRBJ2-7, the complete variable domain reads KAGVTQTPRYLIKTRGQQVTLSCSPISGHRSVSWYQQTPGQGLQFLFEYFSETQRNKGNFPGRFSGRQFSNSRSEMNVSTLELGDSALYLCASSLLISYEQYFGPGTRLTVT.